This T cell receptor (beta chain) originates from a study of stem cell transplantation in POMP-related autoinflammatory disease. Measured with immunoSEQ multiplex PCR; TCRdb has only the in-frame clones, and not every one. The profile shows roughly 8,900 clones, 88% of them singletons. This sequence originates from a human patient with POMP-related autoinflammation and immune dysregulation (PRAID). Some T cells may originate from the graft donor. Sequenced here: CD8+ T cells from PBMCs, sampled after stem cell transplantation.

CDR3 nucleotides: TGTGCCAGCAGCCAAGGTGGATACACTGAAGCTTTCTTT. As protein: CASSQGGYTEAFF. The rearrangement uses TRBV14 and TRBJ1-1; D remains ambiguous. V was clipped by 1 base and J by 3 bases, with 6 bases between them. The CDR3 runs 13 residues. Germline V gene data show CDR1 as SGHDN and CDR2 as FVKESK. Filled out from reference TRBV14 and TRBJ1-1, the complete variable domain reads EAGVTQFPSHSVIEKGQTVTLRCDPISGHDNLYWYRRVMGKEIKFLLHFVKESKQDESGMPNNRFLAERTGGTYSTLKVQPAELEDSGVYFCASSQGGYTEAFFGQGTRLTVV.